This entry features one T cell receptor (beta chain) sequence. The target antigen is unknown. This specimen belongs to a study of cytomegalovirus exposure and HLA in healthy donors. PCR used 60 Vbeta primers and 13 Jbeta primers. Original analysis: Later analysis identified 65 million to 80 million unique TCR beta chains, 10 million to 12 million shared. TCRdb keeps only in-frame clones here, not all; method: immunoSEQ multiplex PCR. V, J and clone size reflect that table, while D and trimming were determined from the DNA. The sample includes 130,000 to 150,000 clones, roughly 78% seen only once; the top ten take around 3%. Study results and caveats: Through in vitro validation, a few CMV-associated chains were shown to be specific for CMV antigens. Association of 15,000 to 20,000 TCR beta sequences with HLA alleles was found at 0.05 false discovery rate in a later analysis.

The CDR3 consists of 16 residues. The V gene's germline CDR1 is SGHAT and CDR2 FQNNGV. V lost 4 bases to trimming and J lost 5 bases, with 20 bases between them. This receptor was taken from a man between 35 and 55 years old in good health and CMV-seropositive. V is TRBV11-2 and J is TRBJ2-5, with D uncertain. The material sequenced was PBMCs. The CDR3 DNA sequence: TGTGCCAGCAGCTCCCCAATGGGCTGGTCTTCGGAGACCCAGTACTTC. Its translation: CASSSPMGWSSETQYF.